The clone carrying this T cell receptor (beta chain) was detected a few times. What it binds is not known. This sample was taken from a study of T-cell reconstitution after alpha-beta-depleted transplantation in children. Study observations and caveats: Surviving recipient T cells and thymic progenitors produced the high day-60 TCRbeta diversity seen in some patients. One year post-transplant, T-cell counts and diversity were largely derived from T cells produced anew. Several hundred rapidly expanded clones from non-depleted graft cells reportedly supplied alpha-beta T cells about two months post-transplant.

This CDR3 is 17 amino acids long. V was cut by 3 bases and J by 5 bases, with 19 bases left in between. TCRbeta library construction was performed incorporating unique molecular identifiers. TCRdb fed the PCR reads into MiXCR, producing one record per CDR3 protein. This table holds 90,000 to 100,000 distinct CDR3 sequences, 20% to 25% found once. Material: PBMCs, obtained before TCRalphabeta/CD19-depleted stem cell transplant. The genes are TRBV12-3 or TRBV12-4 and TRBJ2-2; D remains unclear. This TCR came from a boy aged 2 to 10 with acute lymphoblastic leukemia, due to receive a stem cell transplant. The CDR3 region is CASSFPPTLRTTGELFF. CDR3 sequence (DNA): TGTGCCAGCAGTTTCCCTCCGACCCTGAGAACAACCGGGGAGCTGTTTTTT.